Included here is one T cell receptor beta chain sequence, with context. What it recognizes is unknown. Germline CDR1 reads SGHRS; CDR2 reads YFSETQ. This CDR3 has 14 residues. The V and J ends lost 4 bases and 5 bases, in that order; junction bases with no gene match: 6. These data belong to a study of cytomegalovirus exposure and HLA in healthy donors. General observations from the study: A later analysis appeared to link common viral pathogens to several of the most significant clusters. An observed cluster of highly shared sequence variants was recorded as a likely sequencing artifact.

PCR employed 60 Vbeta and 13 Jbeta primers. Profiling relied on immunoSEQ multiplex PCR, and the TCRdb table lists in-frame clones only, not all of them. The sample includes about 110,000 clones, roughly 80% of them seen just once. The material sequenced was PBMCs. This chain connects TRBV5-1 to TRBJ2-1; 7 bases agree with TRBD2. The source of this sequence is a man aged 25-40 years in good health and CMV-seropositive. This CDR3 is CASSTSGGHNEQFF. The CDR3 region has the DNA TGCGCCAGCAGCACGTCGGGGGGTCACAATGAGCAGTTCTTC.